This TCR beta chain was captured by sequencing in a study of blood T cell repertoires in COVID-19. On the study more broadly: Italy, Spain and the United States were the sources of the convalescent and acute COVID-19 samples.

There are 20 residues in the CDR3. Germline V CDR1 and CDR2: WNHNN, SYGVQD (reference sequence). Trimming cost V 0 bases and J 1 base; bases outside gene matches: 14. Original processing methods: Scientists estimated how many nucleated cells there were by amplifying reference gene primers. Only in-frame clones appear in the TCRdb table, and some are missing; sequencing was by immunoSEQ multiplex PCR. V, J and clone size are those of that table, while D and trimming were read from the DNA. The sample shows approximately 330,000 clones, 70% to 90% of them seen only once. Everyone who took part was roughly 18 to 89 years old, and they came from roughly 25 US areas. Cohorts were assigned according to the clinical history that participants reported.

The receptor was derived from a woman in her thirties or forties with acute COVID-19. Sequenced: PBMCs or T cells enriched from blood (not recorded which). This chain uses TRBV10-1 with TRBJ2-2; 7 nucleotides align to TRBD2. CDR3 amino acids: CASSESSLGEGRGNTGELFF. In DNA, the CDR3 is TGCGCCAGCAGTGAGTCGAGCCTCGGGGAGGGGAGGGGGAACACCGGGGAGCTGTTTTTT.